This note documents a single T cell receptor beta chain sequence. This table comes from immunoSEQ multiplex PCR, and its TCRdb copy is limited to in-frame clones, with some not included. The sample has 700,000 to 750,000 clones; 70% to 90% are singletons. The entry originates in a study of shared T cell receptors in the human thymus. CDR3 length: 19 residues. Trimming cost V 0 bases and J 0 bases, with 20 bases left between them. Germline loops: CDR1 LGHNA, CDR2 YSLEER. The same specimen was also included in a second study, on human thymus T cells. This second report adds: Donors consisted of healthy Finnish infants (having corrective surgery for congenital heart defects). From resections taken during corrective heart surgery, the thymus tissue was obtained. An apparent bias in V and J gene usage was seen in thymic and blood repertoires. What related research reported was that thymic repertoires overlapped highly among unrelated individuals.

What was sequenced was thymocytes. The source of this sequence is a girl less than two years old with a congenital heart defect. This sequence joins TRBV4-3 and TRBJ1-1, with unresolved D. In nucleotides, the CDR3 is TGCGCCAGCAGCCAAGATGGTAGTCGGGTCCTCGAAATGAACACTGAAGCTTTCTTT. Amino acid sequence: CASSQDGSRVLEMNTEAFF.